Sequencing of this TCR beta chain was carried out in a study of blood T cell repertoires in COVID-19 (dated by TCRdb to the early 2020s). Regarding the research as a whole: Samples covering the acute and convalescent phases of COVID-19 were provided by collaborators in the United States, Italy and Spain. The material from the prospective study consisted of cDNA or gDNA derived from T cells, B-cell-depleted T cells, or PBMCs. Subjects who had been exposed to COVID-19, were actively infected with it, or had recovered from it provided the deeply sampled blood TCRbeta repertoires that made up the dataset. A freely available public database, intended as a resource for researchers studying the immune response to SARS-CoV-2, is where the repertoires were released. The samples were drawn from two sources: the first 160 participants of the ongoing ImmuneRACE study, and 950 to 1,500 subjects contributed by 6 global collaborators. Nearly every sample came with metadata listing a de-identified subject ID, COVID-19 status, age in years and sex. Where available, HLA class I and class II types were obtained from metadata supplied by the sample provider rather than from assay-based typing. The study at large found these results: Clinical and demographic metadata were provided uncurated, with the amount varying by source and participant.

CDR1 MNHEY and CDR2 SMNVEV are derived from the germline V gene (reference sequence). The junction carries 11 bases between V and J, which are trimmed by 6 bases and 5 bases respectively. The CDR3 spans 14 residues, from the cysteine through the phenylalanine. Left in the record is the CDR3 DNA by itself, 42 bases read in frame from the first base. Details on this clone: This clone's antigen is unknown. Per-base quality was not reported, and no clone a single base away is much larger than it.

The immunoSEQ Assay, a bias-controlled multiplex PCR, was used to amplify TCRbeta CDR3 regions from genomic DNA. The study's processing was this. The number of nucleated cells in each sample was estimated by amplification of reference gene primers within the assay. Sequence reads were collapsed and filtered to measure the absolute abundance of every unique TCRbeta CDR3 rearrangement. For each sample, productive Simpson clonality was calculated by taking the square root of Simpson's diversity index across productive rearrangements. The clones in this table, taken by TCRdb from immuneACCESS, are in-frame only. Not every clone is retained; where verified, under half of the shortfall comes from an unresolved V gene, and the cause of the rest is unknown. V, J and clone size were drawn from that table, and D and trimming were deduced from the DNA. The sample table holds 380,000 or so clones, of which approximately 86% were seen once. Around 7.5% of the sample belongs to the ten largest clones.

One collaborating source in Seattle enrolled patients while the patients were actively infected and followed the patients over time throughout the course of disease. The collaborating institutions used their own protocols to collect whole blood in K2EDTA tubes. Collaborator samples were shipped for TCRbeta analysis as frozen whole blood, isolated PBMCs, or DNA extracted from either sample type. Source material: peripheral blood. This receptor was taken from a woman in her sixties or seventies with COVID-19, enrolled during active disease. In this chain, TRBV27 is recombined with TRBJ1-6; a tentative D call is TRBD1 (5 bases match). The DNA reads as follows: TGTGCCAGCAGAGGCCACAGGAATAATTCACCCCTCCACTTT. This codes for CASRGHRNNSPLHF.